This record covers a single T cell receptor (beta chain). Antigen specificity is unknown. With 60 Vbeta and 13 Jbeta primers, the PCR was carried out. Repertoires were generated with immunoSEQ multiplex PCR, while TCRdb's copy carries only in-frame clones and drops some. This sample has over 150,000 clones, with 70% to 80% found just once. The CDR3 extends over 16 amino acids. V shed 4 bases and J 6 bases; nucleotides not matched to a gene: 10. The germline CDR1 and CDR2 sequences are SGHNT and YYREEE (reference sequence). These data belong to a study of cytomegalovirus exposure and HLA in healthy donors. Whole-study findings and limits: In a later analysis, productive TCRs from donors in an Asian-associated ancestry cluster reportedly carried fewer N-insertions than the cohort mean.

Sequencing input: PBMCs. This TCR was sampled from a man aged 25-45 years in good health and CMV-seropositive. This sequence joins TRBV5-4 and TRBJ2-3; 11 bases line up with TRBD2. For the CDR3, the DNA is TGTGCCAGCAGCCCGGCTCTAGCGGGAGGAAAGGATACGCAGTATTTT. Translating it yields CASSPALAGGKDTQYF. The variable domain in full, completed from reference TRBV5-4 and TRBJ2-3, reads ETGVTQSPTHLIKTRGQQVTLRCSSQSGHNTVSWYQQALGQGPQFIFQYYREEENGRGNFPPRFSGLQFPNYSSELNVNALELDDSALYLCASSPALAGGKDTQYFGPGTRLTVL.